The 28 T cell receptor beta chains below were found in one sample sequenced in a study of T cell changes during pregnancy in multiple sclerosis. TCRdb's table, derived via immunoSEQ multiplex PCR, lists solely in-frame clones and lacks some. The top ten hold roughly 1.5% of the sample, which has roughly 69,000 clones, roughly nine tenths seen once. Material: peripheral blood, obtained after pregnancy. These receptors were taken from a female donor with multiple sclerosis, enrolled in a pregnancy study.

The chain joins TRBV7-9 to TRBJ1-4; tentative D call: TRBD1 (6 bases). Trimming stripped 1 base from V and 5 bases from J, with 8 bases between. This CDR3 is 14 amino acids long. Germline lookup yields CDR1 SEHNR and CDR2 FQNEAQ (reference sequence). As DNA, the CDR3 is TGTGCCAGCAGCTTAGGGACAGAAAATGAAAAACTGTTTTTT. This encodes CASSLGTENEKLFF.

The chain uses TRBV7-2 and TRBJ2-3, with TRBD2 matching 8 bases. V trimming: 2 bases; J trimming: 0 bases; junction bases outside the gene matches: 1. The germline gives CDR1 SGHTA, CDR2 FQGNSA. The CDR3 loop spans 15 amino acids. CDR3 protein: CASSLSSGSTDTQYF. The CDR3 bases are TGTGCCAGCAGCTTATCTAGCGGGAGCACAGATACGCAGTATTTT. The variable domain in full, completed from reference TRBV7-2 and TRBJ2-3, reads GAGVSQSPSNKVTEKGKDVELRCDPISGHTALYWYRQSLGQGLEFLIYFQGNSAPDKSGLPSDRFSAERTGGSVSTLTIQRTQQEDSAVYLCASSLSSGSTDTQYFGPGTRLTVL.

The rearrangement uses TRBV7-9 and TRBJ2-1, with a possible D match to TRBD1 (6 bases). Germline V gene lookup returns CDR1 SEHNR and CDR2 FQNEAQ (reference sequence). Trimming removed 4 bases from V and 6 bases from J, with 10 bases in between. The CDR3 runs to 13 residues. The CDR3 reads CASSSLQGNEQFF. CDR3 sequence (DNA): TGTGCCAGCAGCTCCCTACAGGGCAATGAGCAGTTCTTC.

This chain connects TRBV5-1 to TRBJ2-7, with TRBD2 matching 13 bases. CDR1 is SGHRS, CDR2 YFSETQ, per germline. The CDR3 contains 14 residues. Trimming at V came to 3 bases and at J to 12 bases, leaving 9 bases not matched to a gene. DNA of the CDR3: TGCGCCAGCAGCTCAGGGACTAGCGGGGCCAATGGGTACTTC. Protein product: CASSSGTSGANGYF.

The genes are TRBV29-1 and TRBJ2-7; D is undetermined. V was cut by 3 bases and J by 2 bases, with 8 bases left in between. Germline V gives CDR1 SQVTM, CDR2 ANQGSEA. The CDR3 loop spans 12 amino acids. The CDR3 DNA follows: TGCAGCGTTGAGGCCGAACCCTACGAGCAGTACTTC. It translates to CSVEAEPYEQYF.

V gene TRBV11-2 combines with J gene TRBJ2-3, with 9 bases aligning to TRBD2. This CDR3 has 15 residues. The V segment lost 2 bases and the J segment 5 bases; nucleotides outside the gene matches: 5. Germline CDR1 is SGHAT and CDR2 is FQNNGV. The CDR3 DNA reads TGTGCCAGCAGCTTACAAGCGGGAGGAAGAGATACGCAGTATTTT. It codes for CASSLQAGGRDTQYF.

V is TRBV7-2 and J is TRBJ1-3; no reliable D call. The CDR3 length is 14 residues. Germline V gene sequence: CDR1 SGHTA, CDR2 FQGNSA. V was pared by 6 bases and J by 2 bases, with 11 bases between. The CDR3 spells CASSLGLTGNTIYF. The DNA for the CDR3 is TGTGCCAGCAGTTTGGGCTTAACTGGAAACACCATATATTTT.

V usage is TRBV5-1 and J usage is TRBJ1-1, with D perhaps TRBD1 (6 bases). This CDR3 has 14 residues. CDR1 is SGHRS, CDR2 YFSETQ, per germline. Trimming shortened V by 2 bases and J by 1 base, and 9 bases separated the two germline ends. CDR3 coding DNA: TGCGCCAGCAGCTTACAGGGTGGGAACACTGAAGCTTTCTTT. This sequence encodes CASSLQGGNTEAFF.

The rearrangement joins TRBV28 to TRBJ2-7, with TRBD1 matching over 7 bases. CDR3 length: 15 amino acids. Germline CDR1 reads MDHEN; CDR2 reads SYDVKM. V gave up 4 bases and J gave up 0 bases; unmatched junction bases: 6. CDR3 loop: CASSSGTASSYEQYF. The CDR3 DNA is TGTGCCAGCAGTTCCGGGACAGCATCCTCCTACGAGCAGTACTTC.

V is TRBV27 and J is TRBJ2-5; 7 nucleotides match TRBD1. The CDR3 covers 16 residues. V lost 3 bases, J lost 4 bases, and 11 bases stayed unmatched. The germline V gene has CDR1 MNHEY and CDR2 SMNVEV (reference sequence). The CDR3 here is CASSLVWDSGVETQYF. CDR3 coding DNA: TGTGCCAGCAGTTTGGTGTGGGACAGTGGGGTAGAGACCCAGTACTTC.

The rearrangement links TRBV5-6 to TRBJ2-1; D unresolved. CDR1 is SGHDT, CDR2 YYEEEE, per germline. V gave up 4 bases and J gave up 9 bases, with 17 bases separating them. The CDR3 contains 14 residues. CDR3 sequence (DNA): TGTGCCAGCAGCCTCTACGACATTTTCAGTGAGCAGTTCTTC. Protein sequence: CASSLYDIFSEQFF. Full variable domain (outside the CDR3, taken from reference TRBV5-6 and TRBJ2-1): DAGVTQSPTHLIKTRGQQVTLRCSPKSGHDTVSWYQQALGQGPQFIFQYYEEEERQRGNFPDRFSGHQFPNYSSELNVNALLLGDSALYLCASSLYDIFSEQFFGPGTRLTVL.

In DNA form, the CDR3 reads TGTGCCAGCAGTTTAGACACTCTCTACGAGCAGTACTTC. It specifies CASSLDTLYEQYF. The chain is built from TRBV28 and TRBJ2-7; the D is unclear. V dropped 2 bases and J dropped 3 bases, with 8 bases sitting between them. Germline-derived CDR1 and CDR2 are MDHEN and SYDVKM. The CDR3 runs 13 residues.

This clone was seen once. The rearrangement joins TRBV4-1 to TRBJ2-6; the D is unclear. The CDR3 consists of 16 residues. The V gene's germline CDR1 is MGHRA and CDR2 YSYEKL. V lost 0 bases, J lost 1 base, and 7 bases lay in between. The CDR3 here is CASSQESPSGANVLTF. DNA for the CDR3: TGCGCCAGCAGCCAAGAGAGCCCATCTGGGGCCAACGTCCTGACTTTC.

The chain combines TRBV28 with TRBJ1-2; TRBD1 is a possible D gene (6 bases). This CDR3 comprises 12 residues. Per the germline V gene, CDR1 is MDHEN and CDR2 is SYDVKM. Trimming pared 7 bases from V and 9 bases from J, leaving 15 bases between. The CDR3 DNA sequence: TGTGCCAGCACTCCCCGAGGGGGTAGCTACACCTTC. Translating it yields CASTPRGGSYTF.

For the CDR3, the DNA is TGTGCCAGCAGCCCTGACCGGGTTTACGGTGAAAAACTGTTTTTT. Protein: CASSPDRVYGEKLFF. This chain joins TRBV7-2 and TRBJ1-4; D is uncertain. The CDR3 is 15 residues long. V dropped 5 bases and J dropped 7 bases, with 17 bases sitting between them. CDR1 and CDR2 from the germline V gene are SGHTA and FQGNSA.

The chain combines TRBV14 with TRBJ2-1; 10 bases match TRBD2. Germline CDR1 SGHDN, CDR2 FVKESK. The CDR3 is 15 amino acids. After removal of 7 bases from V and 5 bases from J, the junction contained 8 bases not matched to a gene. Written as DNA, the CDR3 is TGTGCCAGCACCGAGACTAGCGGGTATAACAATGAGCAGTTCTTC. Translation: CASTETSGYNNEQFF.

The CDR3 loop reads CAISEEGGTDTQYF. As DNA, the CDR3 is TGTGCCATCAGTGAGGAGGGCGGCACAGATACGCAGTATTTT. The rearrangement uses TRBV10-3 and TRBJ2-3; the D gene is possibly TRBD2 (5 bases). Germline V gene lookup returns CDR1 ENHRY and CDR2 SYGVKD. The CDR3 extends over 14 amino acids. V lost 2 bases to trimming and J lost 1 base, with 7 bases between them.

This clone was seen just once. J is TRBJ2-1 and V is TRBV2, with D possibly being TRBD1 (5 bases). Germline CDR1 reads SNHLY; CDR2 reads FYNNEI. Between the trimmed V and J ends, which lost 4 bases and 3 bases, there was a span of 16 bases. The CDR3 extends over 16 amino acids. DNA of the CDR3: TGTGCCAGCAGTGGGATGGTGGAGACAGTCTACAATGAGCAGTTCTTC. Protein: CASSGMVETVYNEQFF.

The chain is built from TRBV28 and TRBJ1-1; D possibly corresponds to TRBD1 (5 bases). The germline V gene encodes CDR1 MDHEN and CDR2 SYDVKM. This CDR3 comprises 15 residues. Trimming stripped 6 bases from V and 1 base from J, with 15 bases between. CDR3 sequence reads: CASRGQAVGNTEAFF. The CDR3 DNA is TGTGCCAGCAGGGGGCAGGCCGTAGGGAACACTGAAGCTTTCTTT.

V is TRBV11-2 and J is TRBJ2-7, with 9 bases lining up with TRBD1. The CDR3 extends over 14 amino acids. Per germline, CDR1 SGHAT and CDR2 FQNNGV. The V segment lost 5 bases and the J segment 5 bases; nucleotides outside the gene matches: 7. The CDR3 is CASSRGQGIDEQYF. CDR3 DNA: TGTGCCAGCAGCCGCGGACAGGGGATAGACGAGCAGTACTTC.

This clone occurred a few times. The rearrangement joins TRBV6-1 to TRBJ1-1; no definite D call. CDR1 and CDR2 from the germline V gene are MNHNS and SASEGT. The CDR3 covers 13 residues. The V and J ends lost 2 bases and 5 bases respectively, with 9 bases between them. CDR3 in amino acids: CASSEKEVTEAFF. CDR3 coding DNA: TGTGCCAGCAGTGAAAAAGAGGTGACTGAAGCTTTCTTT.

The chain employs TRBV7-2 and TRBJ1-2; 9 bases map to TRBD1. Looked up from germline, CDR1 is SGHTA and CDR2 is FQGNSA. The CDR3 sequence is 15 residues long. V lost 5 bases, J lost 5 bases, and 9 bases stayed unmatched. The CDR3 sequence: CASSLDRDREYGYTF. In nucleotides, the CDR3 is TGTGCCAGCAGCCTGGACCGGGACAGGGAGTATGGCTACACCTTC. Combining the CDR3 with reference TRBV7-2 and TRBJ1-2 gives the whole variable domain GAGVSQSPSNKVTEKGKDVELRCDPISGHTALYWYRQSLGQGLEFLIYFQGNSAPDKSGLPSDRFSAERTGGSVSTLTIQRTQQEDSAVYLCASSLDRDREYGYTFGSGTRLTVV.

The chain combines TRBV30 with TRBJ2-7, with a weak D call TRBD2 (5 bases). The CDR3 runs 13 residues. CDR1 and CDR2 from the germline V gene are GTSNPN and SVGIG (reference sequence). With 0 bases removed from V and 3 bases from J, the gap between germline ends came to 9 bases. Here the CDR3 reads CAWSVQDFYEQYF. Written as DNA, the CDR3 is TGTGCCTGGAGTGTGCAGGACTTCTACGAGCAGTACTTC.

This chain uses TRBV7-3 with TRBJ2-5; D gene ambiguous. The CDR3 is 14 amino acids. In germline, CDR1 is SGHTA, CDR2 FQGTGA. Trimming left V 1 base short and J 2 bases short, with 8 bases between. In nucleotides, the CDR3 is TGTGCCAGCAGCTTAAAACAGACGCAAGAGACCCAGTACTTC. Protein product: CASSLKQTQETQYF.

The chain uses TRBV28 and TRBJ1-2, with 7 positions matching TRBD1. The CDR3 extends over 13 amino acids. J lost 4 bases, V lost 6 bases, and 5 bases had no gene match. Germline V CDR1 and CDR2: MDHEN, SYDVKM. CDR3 loop: CASRRGQVYGYTF. The DNA of the CDR3 is TGTGCCAGCAGAAGAGGACAGGTCTATGGCTACACCTTC.

V and J are TRBV13 and TRBJ2-7, with D unclear. The CDR3 has 12 amino acids. Germline V gene data show CDR1 as PRHDT and CDR2 as FYEKMQ (reference sequence). V gave up 4 bases and J gave up 3 bases, with 7 bases separating them. The CDR3 DNA follows: TGTGCCAGCAGCTCGACGGGCTACGAGCAGTACTTC. Protein sequence: CASSSTGYEQYF.

The chain uses TRBV29-1 and TRBJ2-1; TRBD2 agrees at 11 bases. After removal of 6 bases from V and 7 bases from J, the junction contained 5 bases not matched to a gene. The CDR3 is 13 residues long. Germline values: CDR1 SQVTM, CDR2 ANQGSEA. CDR3 in amino acids: CSVLLAGANEQFF. CDR3 coding DNA: TGCAGCGTACTACTAGCGGGAGCGAATGAGCAGTTCTTC.

The chain recombines TRBV30 with TRBJ1-4; perhaps TRBD1 as D (6 bases). The CDR3 runs to 13 residues. CDR1 is GTSNPN, CDR2 SVGIG, per germline (reference sequence). The V end was cut by 5 bases, the J end by 7 bases, with 14 bases between. CDR3 in DNA: TGTGCCTGGGGAACAGGGATTCGTGAAAAACTGTTTTTT. It yields the protein CAWGTGIREKLFF.